One and the same sample provided the 27 T cell receptor beta chains below, sequenced in a study of CXCR3-negative and CXCR3-positive naive CD8 T cells. Whole-study findings and limits: More hydrophobic TRB CDR3s were found in CXCR3-positive naive cells than in CXCR3-negative naive cells.

The antigens of these receptors remain unknown. Carrying UMI labels, the TRB cDNA libraries were prepared through 5' RACE. After re-calling the 5' RACE reads, TCRdb lists one entry per CDR3 protein, DNA absent. The table lists over 4,000 distinct CDR3 sequences. Sequencing was done on a sample of naive CXCR3+ CD8+ T cells from blood. Subset reported: CD45RO-CCR7+CD27+CD95- naive CD8+ T cells expressing CXCR3 (TNR3+). These receptors came from a human donor in good health. Some clones in this sample may be carry-over from other donors' samples.

The genes are TRBV12-3 or TRBV12-4 and TRBJ2-1. CDR3 length equals 17 residues. This CDR3 reads CASSPILVSSTYNEQLF.

The rearrangement joins TRBV9 to TRBJ1-1. This CDR3 contains 13 residues. From germline, CDR1 is SGDLS and CDR2 YYNGEE. This CDR3 is CASSGTVNTEAFF. Drawing the rest from reference TRBV9 and TRBJ1-1, the complete variable domain is DSGVTQTPKHLITATGQRVTLRCSPRSGDLSVYWYQQSLDQGLQFLIQYYNGEERAKGNILERFSAQQFPDLHSELNLSSLELGDSALYFCASSGTVNTEAFFGQGTRLTVV.

This chain links TRBV4-3 with TRBJ2-1; TCRdb picks TRBD1, but there is no DNA to check that call. The CDR3 spans 15 residues. Germline values: CDR1 LGHNA, CDR2 YSLEER. The CDR3 spells CASSQEGLGDNEQFF.

V gene TRBV4-1 combines with J gene TRBJ1-1. Looked up from germline, CDR1 is MGHRA and CDR2 is YSYEKL. This CDR3 contains 14 residues. This CDR3 reads CASSQVSSNTEAFF.

Considering frequency, this clonotype is medium-sized (0.01 to 0.1%). The chain uses TRBV28 and TRBJ2-5. The CDR3 contains 16 residues. The germline V gene has CDR1 MDHEN and CDR2 SYDVKM. The CDR3 reads CASSLPPLGFQETQYF. The full variable domain, with the rest looked up from reference TRBV28 and TRBJ2-5, is DVKVTQSSRYLVKRTGEKVFLECVQDMDHENMFWYRQDPGLGLRLIYFSYDVKMKEKGDIPEGYSVSREKKERFSLILESASTNQTSMYLCASSLPPLGFQETQYFGPGTRLLVL.

This clonotype shows up as medium-sized by frequency. The CDR3 here is CASSSPSGGNTGELFF. The chain combines TRBV11-3 with TRBJ2-2; TCRdb designates TRBD2, a call that cannot be tested without DNA. The V gene's germline CDR1 is SGHNT and CDR2 YENEEA. CDR3 size: 16 residues.

The chain links TRBV7-2 to TRBJ2-3; TCRdb's D call of TRBD2 is untestable without DNA. The CDR3 sequence is 15 residues long. Germline loops: CDR1 SGHTA, CDR2 FQGNSA. The CDR3: CASSLDGRGTDTQYF.

By frequency, this clonotype is medium-sized (0.01 to 0.1%). The chain uses TRBV20-1 and TRBJ2-3; TCRdb's D call of TRBD2 is untestable without DNA. CDR1 and CDR2 (germline): DFQATT, SNEGSKA (reference sequence). The CDR3 consists of 15 residues. The CDR3 spells CSASLSGASTDTQYF.

By frequency, this clonotype is medium-sized. The chain uses TRBV6-5 and TRBJ2-7; TCRdb returns TRBD2, unconfirmable since there is no DNA. Looked up from germline, CDR1 is MNHEY and CDR2 is SVGAGI. This CDR3 comprises 14 residues. The CDR3 loop is CASSWGSEAYEQYF.

This rearrangement joins TRBV12-3 or TRBV12-4 to TRBJ2-1. This CDR3 region has 13 residues. CDR3 sequence: CASSLGSYNEQFF.

This clonotype ranks as medium-sized (0.01 to 0.1%) in terms of frequency. V usage is TRBV7-9 and J usage is TRBJ2-5. Germline V CDR1 and CDR2: SEHNR, FQNEAQ (reference sequence). The CDR3 covers 15 residues. CDR3 protein: CASSLVTVYEETQYF. Full variable domain (remainder filled in from reference TRBV7-9 and TRBJ2-5): DTGVSQNPRHKITKRGQNVTFRCDPISEHNRLYWYRQTLGQGPEFLTYFQNEAQLEKSRLLSDRFSAERPKGSFSTLEIQRTEQGDSAMYLCASSLVTVYEETQYFGPGTRLLVL.

The V and J genes are TRBV7-9 and TRBJ2-7; the TCRdb D gene call, TRBD2, has no DNA to confirm it. Germline V lookup: CDR1 SEHNR, CDR2 FQNEAQ (reference sequence). The CDR3 runs to 12 residues. CDR3 in amino acids: CASSLEREKQYF.

By frequency, this clonotype is medium-sized. V and J are TRBV11-2 and TRBJ2-2; the D call from TCRdb, TRBD2, cannot be confirmed without DNA. This CDR3 is 15 amino acids long. Germline loops: CDR1 SGHAT, CDR2 FQNNGV. The CDR3 is CASSPGPEIPGELFF.

Measured by frequency, this clonotype is medium-sized. The V gene is TRBV20-1, the J gene TRBJ1-1. Germline loops: CDR1 DFQATT, CDR2 SNEGSKA (reference sequence). This CDR3 region has 13 residues. The CDR3 region is CSARDSRNTEAFF.

Measured by frequency, this clonotype is medium-sized (0.01 to 0.1%). The genes are TRBV5-4 and TRBJ1-1; the D call of TRBD1 rests on TCRdb alone, since no DNA is present to check it. The CDR3 runs 16 residues. The germline V gene has CDR1 SGHNT and CDR2 YYREEE (reference sequence). The CDR3 sequence is CASSFGDIVPNTEAFF.

By frequency, this clonotype registers medium-sized. CDR3 amino acids: CSVVEYNEQFF. The chain combines TRBV29-1 with TRBJ2-1. This CDR3 is 11 amino acids long. Germline CDR1 is SQVTM and CDR2 is ANQGSEA.

This clonotype counts as medium-sized by frequency. The chain links TRBV29-1 to TRBJ1-2. This CDR3 is 16 amino acids long. The V gene's germline CDR1 is SQVTM and CDR2 ANQGSEA. CDR3 amino acids: CSVEITLEVSFYGYTF.

This clonotype is medium-sized by frequency. The rearrangement links TRBV11-2 to TRBJ2-1. Germline V gene data show CDR1 as SGHAT and CDR2 as FQNNGV. This CDR3 contains 15 residues. The CDR3 here is CASSLAPSSYNEQFF.

By frequency, this clonotype is medium-sized. The chain is built from TRBV9 and TRBJ1-4; the TRBD1 assignment by TCRdb is unverifiable without DNA. The CDR3 loop spans 15 amino acids. Looked up from germline, CDR1 is SGDLS and CDR2 is YYNGEE. The CDR3 loop is CASSVVGGANEKLFF.

This clonotype is labeled medium-sized (0.01 to 0.1%) based on frequency. The chain couples TRBV5-1 to TRBJ2-1; the D call from TCRdb, TRBD2, cannot be confirmed without DNA. Germline V CDR1 and CDR2: SGHRS, YFSETQ. The CDR3 is 15 amino acids. CDR3 loop: CASRSGSSSYNVQFF.

This clonotype counts as medium-sized by frequency. This chain uses TRBV12-3 or TRBV12-4 with TRBJ2-3; the D gene TCRdb calls, TRBD2, cannot be checked with no DNA. This CDR3 contains 16 residues. CDR3 loop: CASIQGLAGVTDTQYF.

Judged by frequency, this clonotype is medium-sized (0.01 to 0.1%). The chain uses TRBV20-1 and TRBJ1-1; no DNA is available, so the TRBD1 call from TCRdb remains unchecked. The CDR3 runs 11 residues. Germline V gene data show CDR1 as DFQATT and CDR2 as SNEGSKA (reference sequence). CDR3: CSARGDREAFF.

J is TRBJ1-4 and V is TRBV29-1. From germline, CDR1 is SQVTM and CDR2 ANQGSEA. The CDR3 runs to 15 residues. This chain's CDR3 is CSVEDWKKMEEKLFF. Based on the CDR3 plus reference TRBV29-1 and TRBJ1-4, the full variable domain is SAVISQKPSRDICQRGTSLTIQCQVDSQVTMMFWYRQQPGQSLTLIATANQGSEATYESGFVIDKFPISRPNLTFSTLTVSNMSPEDSSIYLCSVEDWKKMEEKLFFGSGTQLSVL.

This clonotype registers medium-sized (0.01 to 0.1%) by frequency. This chain uses TRBV29-1 with TRBJ2-1. Germline V CDR1 and CDR2: SQVTM, ANQGSEA. The CDR3 totals 12 residues. CDR3 in amino acids: CSVDLGYNEQFF.

This clonotype ranks as medium-sized (0.01 to 0.1%) in terms of frequency. V is TRBV9 and J is TRBJ2-1; TCRdb's assignment of TRBD2 cannot be checked, as there is no DNA. The CDR3 totals 17 residues. The germline CDR1 and CDR2 sequences are SGDLS and YYNGEE. The CDR3: CASSVGLRGSINNEQFF.

Judged by frequency, this clonotype is medium-sized (0.01 to 0.1%). The rearrangement joins TRBV4-3 to TRBJ2-1. There are 13 residues in the CDR3. Germline V gene lookup returns CDR1 LGHNA and CDR2 YSLEER. The CDR3: CASSPDSYNEQFF.

This clonotype is labeled medium-sized (0.01 to 0.1%) based on frequency. The chain recombines TRBV28 with TRBJ1-1. The CDR3 covers 15 residues. Germline CDR1 and CDR2: MDHEN and SYDVKM. The CDR3 here is CASSSTGVMNTEAFF.